The rows below give T cell receptor beta chains drawn from one sample of a study of neurological immune-mediated disorders. One entry per CDR3 protein, called by TCRdb with MiXCR from the 5' RACE reads. The table has about 74,000 distinct CDR3 sequences, 4% to 6% seen once. Sequenced input: PBMCs. The receptors shown here come from a man between 18 and 35 years old with multiple sclerosis. CDR3s leave out the opening cysteine and the closing phenylalanine or tryptophan.

v_gene: TRBV6-2/TRBV6-3
j_gene: TRBJ2-7
CDR3aa: ASSYSGTGAHEQY

v_gene: TRBV5-1
j_gene: TRBJ2-3
CDR3aa: ASSDGDRDFSDTQY

v_gene: TRBV15
j_gene: TRBJ1-1
CDR3aa: ATSRPHTANTEAF

v_gene: TRBV20-1
j_gene: TRBJ2-5
CDR3aa: SATGTDKETQY

v_gene: TRBV7-2
j_gene: TRBJ1-3
CDR3aa: ASSLRGNRNTIY

v_gene: TRBV2
j_gene: TRBJ2-7
CDR3aa: ARSGGHSYEQY

v_gene: TRBV20-1
j_gene: TRBJ2-1
CDR3aa: SALPLAGPYNEQF

v_gene: TRBV21-1
j_gene: TRBJ1-1
CDR3aa: ASSKVCLGVSLANTEAF

v_gene: TRBV10-2
j_gene: TRBJ2-1
CDR3aa: ASSAAGGPTFWF

v_gene: TRBV12-3/TRBV12-4
j_gene: TRBJ2-5
CDR3aa: ASKGQGAPKTQY

v_gene: TRBV5-5
j_gene: TRBJ2-2
CDR3aa: ASSPRPTGELF

v_gene: TRBV5-1
j_gene: TRBJ2-2
CDR3aa: ASKMRQTNTGELF

v_gene: TRBV15
j_gene: TRBJ1-1
CDR3aa: ATSRDKGVNTEAF

v_gene: TRBV20-1
j_gene: TRBJ1-2
CDR3aa: SAISGTGSFGYT

v_gene: TRBV20-1
j_gene: TRBJ2-3
CDR3aa: SASGGLARSTDTQY

v_gene: TRBV20-1
j_gene: TRBJ1-1
CDR3aa: SAPAGARGTEAF

v_gene: TRBV20-1
j_gene: TRBJ2-3
CDR3aa: SATTGLATDTQY

v_gene: TRBV7-9
j_gene: TRBJ2-7
CDR3aa: ASSPRARFHEQY

v_gene: TRBV6-1
j_gene: TRBJ1-5
CDR3aa: ASSEAGYQPQH

v_gene: TRBV6-5
j_gene: TRBJ2-1
CDR3aa: ASSPGTSLVNEQF

v_gene: TRBV25-1
j_gene: TRBJ2-1
CDR3aa: ASTDKGAHNEQF

v_gene: TRBV9
j_gene: TRBJ1-1
CDR3aa: ASSAGGVAGQTEAF

v_gene: TRBV7-8
j_gene: TRBJ1-1
CDR3aa: ASSLKQTNTEAF

v_gene: TRBV5-1
j_gene: TRBJ2-2
CDR3aa: ASTGRANTGELF